What follows are 18 T cell receptor beta chains derived from one specimen sequenced in a study of blood T cells in healthy people across ages. The second PCR ran roughly 6 to 11 cycles with a sample-barcoded 5' primer and J-beta primers. Using its own MiXCR run on the 5' RACE reads, TCRdb lists one record per CDR3 protein. The table has over 600,000 distinct CDR3 sequences, 46% seen once. Sequencing input: blood. The receptor set was obtained from an elderly man in good health.

The genes are TRBV29-1 and TRBJ2-2, with TRBD1 identical over 11 bases. From germline, CDR1 is SQVTM and CDR2 ANQGSEA. Germline trimming cut 7 bases from V and 6 bases from J; bases unmatched to any gene: 4. CDR3 length: 13 residues. The CDR3 DNA follows: TGCAGCGCATCGGGACAGGGGGCCGGGGAGCTGTTTTTT. Translating it yields CSASGQGAGELFF.

In this sample, this clonotype turned up many times. The genes are TRBV12-3 or TRBV12-4 and TRBJ1-2; 8 bases are a match to TRBD1. The V gene end was trimmed by 6 bases and the J gene end by 2 bases; junction bases not matched to a gene: 11. The CDR3 is made up of 16 amino acids. CDR3 in amino acids: CASRLTGDALNYGYTF. The CDR3 DNA sequence: TGTGCCAGCAGGTTGACAGGGGACGCCCTCAACTATGGCTACACCTTC.

This chain's CDR3 is CSAGDRGETQYF. Written as DNA, the CDR3 is TGCAGTGCTGGGGACAGGGGTGAGACCCAGTACTTC. The chain links TRBV20-1 to TRBJ2-5; 10 nucleotides align to TRBD1. V was pared by 5 bases and J by 5 bases, with 2 bases of the junction left unmatched. CDR1 and CDR2 (germline): DFQATT, SNEGSKA (reference sequence). The CDR3 is 12 residues long.

The rearrangement uses TRBV6-1 and TRBJ1-5, with unresolved D. This CDR3 is 13 amino acids long. Trimming removed 7 bases from V and 4 bases from J, with 11 bases in between. Germline lookup yields CDR1 MNHNS and CDR2 SASEGT. CDR3 region: CASTAKWNQPQHF. CDR3 DNA sequence: TGTGCCAGCACCGCGAAATGGAATCAGCCCCAGCATTTT.

The CDR3 sequence: CASSIGSGTSNTGELFF. In DNA, the CDR3 is TGTGCCAGTAGTATAGGTAGCGGGACCTCGAACACCGGGGAGCTGTTTTTT. V is TRBV19 and J is TRBJ2-2, with 8 bases identical to TRBD2. Germline lookup yields CDR1 LNHDA and CDR2 SQIVND (reference sequence). This CDR3 region has 17 residues. Losses at the gene ends were 1 base for V and 0 bases for J; bases not matched to a gene: 4. The full variable domain, completed using reference TRBV19 and TRBJ2-2, is DGGITQSPKYLFRKEGQNVTLSCEQNLNHDAMYWYRQDPGQGLRLIYYSQIVNDFQKGDIAEGYSVSREKKESFPLTVTSAQKNPTAFYLCASSIGSGTSNTGELFFGEGSRLTVL.

This clonotype was seen a single time. With a much larger clone just one base away, this may be a read error. The gene calls are TRBV20-1 and TRBJ2-1, with TRBD2 matching 15 bases. Germline V CDR1 and CDR2: DFQATT, SNEGSKA (reference sequence). CDR3 length: 15 residues. The chain's CDR3 is CSTRGLAGGYNEQFF. CDR3 nucleotides: TGCAGTACTAGGGGACTAGCGGGAGGCTACAATGAGCAGTTCTTC.

The chain links TRBV20-1 to TRBJ2-7, with D hard to call. CDR1 is DFQATT and CDR2 is SNEGSKA in the germline V gene (reference sequence). The CDR3 covers 13 residues. Trimming left V 3 bases short and J 0 bases short, with 9 bases between. CDR3: CSARSRNSYEQYF. CDR3 DNA sequence: TGCAGTGCTAGGTCACGGAACTCCTACGAGCAGTACTTC.

This chain uses TRBV7-2 with TRBJ2-6; possibly TRBD1 for D (6 bases). The germline V gene has CDR1 SGHTA and CDR2 FQGNSA. The CDR3 loop spans 16 amino acids. The ends were cut back, 8 bases at V and 2 bases at J, with 16 bases in the middle. CDR3 sequence reads: CASPKTGTTGANVLTF. The CDR3 DNA follows: TGTGCCAGCCCCAAGACGGGGACAACTGGGGCCAACGTCCTGACTTTC.

The rearrangement joins TRBV25-1 to TRBJ2-3, with no clear D. V was pared by 2 bases and J by 6 bases, with 6 bases between. Per germline, CDR1 MGHDK and CDR2 SYGVNS. The CDR3 has 12 residues. The CDR3 region has the DNA TGTGCCAGCAGTGAACCCGTGGATACGCAGTATTTT. This codes for CASSEPVDTQYF.

J is TRBJ2-1 and V is TRBV29-1; the match to TRBD1 covers 8 bases. The CDR3 consists of 15 residues. V dropped 4 bases and J dropped 4; count of bases not matched to a gene: 9. CDR1 SQVTM and CDR2 ANQGSEA come from the germline V gene. The CDR3 DNA is TGCAGCGTTGCTACTATACAGGGGGTATACAATGAGCAGTTCTTC. Its protein is CSVATIQGVYNEQFF.

On this clonotype itself: One end of the junction varies from germline; a read error may be responsible. V usage is TRBV7-9 and J usage is TRBJ2-3, with D perhaps TRBD1 or TRBD2 (5 bases each). The CDR3 is made up of 16 amino acids. Germline assignment: CDR1 SEHNR and CDR2 FQNEAQ (reference sequence). DNA for the CDR3: TGTGCCAGCAGTTTAGCTGGGGGAACCGCAATTGATACGCAGTATTTT. Translation: CASSLAGGTAIDTQYF.

This clonotype has more than one count but fewer than ten. A much larger clone sits a single nucleotide away, making a read error possible. The genes are TRBV12-3 or TRBV12-4 and TRBJ2-1; 11 positions agree with TRBD2. The CDR3 has 14 residues. The J segment lost 9 bases and the V segment lost 3 bases, leaving 4 bases of the junction unmatched. The CDR3 reads CASSFALAGGEQFF. DNA of the CDR3: TGTGCCAGCAGTTTTGCTCTAGCGGGAGGTGAGCAGTTCTTC.

This chain connects TRBV14 to TRBJ2-3, with TRBD1 as a possible D gene (5 bases). V lost 0 bases to trimming and J lost 10 bases, with 14 bases between them. The CDR3 runs to 14 residues. Germline assignment: CDR1 SGHDN and CDR2 FVKESK. The CDR3 nucleotides read TGTGCCAGCAGCCAAGAAACACAGGCGGATGCGCAGTATTTT. Residues: CASSQETQADAQYF.

This sequence joins TRBV20-1 and TRBJ2-7; 7 bases are a match to TRBD1. V lost 6 bases, J lost 1 base, and 9 bases stayed unmatched. The CDR3 consists of 14 residues. Germline CDR1 is DFQATT and CDR2 is SNEGSKA (reference sequence). This CDR3 reads CSAVWPGGSYEQYF. In DNA form, the CDR3 reads TGCAGTGCGGTCTGGCCAGGGGGTTCCTACGAGCAGTACTTC.

For this clonotype: This clone may be a read error of a much larger clone one base away. The V call is TRBV28, the J call TRBJ2-3; no reliable D call. Per the germline V gene, CDR1 is MDHEN and CDR2 is SYDVKM. CDR3 length: 16 amino acids. CDR3 sequence reads: CTSIEGGAKEGDTQYF. The CDR3 coding sequence is TGTACCAGCATCGAAGGCGGAGCAAAAGAAGGGGATACGCAGTATTTT.

This chain joins TRBV7-9 and TRBJ2-5; D perhaps matches TRBD1 (6 bases). TRBJ2-7 matches the DNA end more closely, so the J call is doubtful. CDR3 length: 13 residues. From germline, CDR1 is SEHNR and CDR2 FQNEAQ (reference sequence). CDR3 sequence: CASSKQGWHEQYF. In nucleotides, the CDR3 is TGTGCCAGCAGCAAACAGGGTTGGCACGAGCAGTACTTC.

V usage is TRBV7-2 and J usage is TRBJ1-5; unclear D gene. This CDR3 contains 14 residues. Germline loops: CDR1 SGHTA, CDR2 FQGNSA. V lost 11 bases, J lost 2 bases, and 16 bases lay in between. Here the CDR3 reads CAGNPGSGNQPQHF. Here the CDR3 DNA reads TGTGCCGGCAACCCGGGGAGTGGCAATCAGCCCCAGCATTTT.

The chain is built from TRBV7-2 and TRBJ2-5; TRBD2 matches at 9 bases. Germline loops: CDR1 SGHTA, CDR2 FQGNSA. Trimming took 1 base from V and 11 from J; bases not matched to a gene: 20. The CDR3 length is 18 residues. The CDR3 is CASSLDPPLAGYSNKQYF. The DNA for the CDR3 is TGTGCCAGCAGCTTAGACCCCCCGCTAGCGGGATATAGCAATAAGCAGTACTTC.